The entry below describes one TCR beta chain. The antigen is not known. The data were taken from a study of T-cell memory formation after mild COVID-19. Study details: Clustering of TCRs was largely donor specific.

The study, taken as a whole, reports: Most CD4+ clones that shrank were in CM and EM, while CD8+ ones turned up in EMRA. There was no confirmation that second-wave clones peaking on day 37 were SARS-CoV-2 specific. Contracting clones from day 15 to 85 showed balanced CD4/CD8; later expanders favored CD4+.

TCRdb called the 5' RACE reads again in MiXCR, with one record for every CDR3 protein. Among some 270,000 distinct CDR3 sequences listed, roughly 14% were seen once. The sequence was collected from an adult woman who had mild COVID-19 (a few samples of this study predate the infection). Cell type and time point are not known. The sequenced material came from PBMCs or a T cell subset sorted from them (not recorded which).

The CDR3 bases are TGTGCCAGCAGCGGAACCCGACGCACAGTGCAGAGCTCTGGGGCCAACGTCCTGACTTTC. It yields the protein CASSGTRRTVQSSGANVLTF. V is TRBV7-3 and J is TRBJ2-6; D uncertain. Trimming took 5 bases from V and 0 from J, leaving 23 bases between them. From germline, CDR1 is SGHTA and CDR2 FQGTGA. This CDR3 has 20 amino acids.